The 5 T cell receptor beta chains listed next were all sequenced from one sample in a study of blood T cell repertoires in COVID-19. Sequenced by immunoSEQ multiplex PCR; TCRdb stores in-frame clones only, minus some. The table shows roughly 170,000 clones, with about 85% occurring only once. The sample consisted of peripheral blood. These receptor sequences come from a woman in her 50s with COVID-19, enrolled during active disease.

This clone was counted only a few times. V is TRBV5-1 and J is TRBJ1-5, with TRBD1 as a possible D gene (6 bases). This CDR3 is 17 amino acids long. CDR1 is SGHRS and CDR2 is YFSETQ in the germline V gene. Trimming took 4 bases from V and 0 from J, leaving 17 bases between them. The CDR3 sequence: CASSPGGGHYSNQPQHF. The CDR3 DNA reads as TGCGCCAGCAGCCCGGGAGGGGGACATTATAGCAATCAGCCCCAGCATTTT.

As regards this clone: Other DNA sequences from this sample encode an identical CDR3 as well. The chain carries TRBV5-1 and TRBJ1-6, with D perhaps TRBD1 (6 bases). Trimming stripped 0 bases from V and 9 bases from J, with 10 bases between. Looked up from germline, CDR1 is SGHRS and CDR2 is YFSETQ. The CDR3 sequence is 14 residues long. CDR3 region: CASSLGDTGSPLHF. The DNA for the CDR3 is TGCGCCAGCAGCTTGGGGGACACCGGTTCACCCCTCCACTTT.

CDR3 protein: CASSKGLAGEVGELFF. The CDR3 region has the DNA TGTGCCAGCTCAAAGGGACTAGCGGGGGAGGTCGGGGAGCTGTTTTTT. This chain links TRBV27 with TRBJ2-2; 14 bases match TRBD2. The CDR3 is 16 residues long. Germline V CDR1 and CDR2: MNHEY, SMNVEV (reference sequence). J gave up 7 bases and V 8 bases, and 9 bases lay outside the gene matches.

This chain connects TRBV7-2 to TRBJ1-4; no clear D gene. The CDR3 is 15 amino acids. V shed 1 base and J shed 3 bases, with 9 bases lying between them. Germline CDR1 reads SGHTA; CDR2 reads FQGNSA. The CDR3 is CASSLVPGSNEKLFF. DNA for the CDR3: TGTGCCAGCAGCTTAGTTCCGGGGTCTAATGAAAAACTGTTTTTT. Looking up the rest from reference TRBV7-2 and TRBJ1-4 gives the full variable domain: GAGVSQSPSNKVTEKGKDVELRCDPISGHTALYWYRQSLGQGLEFLIYFQGNSAPDKSGLPSDRFSAERTGGSVSTLTIQRTQQEDSAVYLCASSLVPGSNEKLFFGSGTQLSVL.

The J gene is TRBJ2-7, the V gene TRBV3-1 (or the pseudogene TRBV3-2); 7 positions agree with TRBD2. Germline V gene data show CDR1 as LGHDT and CDR2 as YNNKEL (reference sequence). CDR3 length: 17 residues. V shed 4 bases and J 0 bases; nucleotides not matched to a gene: 12. The CDR3 region is CASSPNRGVASSYEQYF. CDR3 nucleotide sequence: TGTGCCAGCAGCCCAAACCGGGGGGTGGCGAGCTCCTACGAGCAGTACTTC.